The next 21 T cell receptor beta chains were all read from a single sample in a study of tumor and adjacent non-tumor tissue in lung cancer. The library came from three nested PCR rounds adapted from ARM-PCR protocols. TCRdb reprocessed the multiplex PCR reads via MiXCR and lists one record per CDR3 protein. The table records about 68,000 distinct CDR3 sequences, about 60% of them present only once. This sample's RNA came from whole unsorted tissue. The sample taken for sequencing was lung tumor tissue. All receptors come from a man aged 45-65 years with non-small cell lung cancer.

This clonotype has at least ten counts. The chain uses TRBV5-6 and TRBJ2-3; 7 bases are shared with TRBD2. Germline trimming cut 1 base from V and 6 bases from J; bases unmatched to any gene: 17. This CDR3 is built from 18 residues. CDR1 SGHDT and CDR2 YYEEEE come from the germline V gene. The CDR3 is CASSLNSPRSGTRDTQYF. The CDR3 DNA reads TGTGCCAGCAGCTTGAACAGCCCGAGAAGCGGGACGAGGGATACGCAGTATTTT.

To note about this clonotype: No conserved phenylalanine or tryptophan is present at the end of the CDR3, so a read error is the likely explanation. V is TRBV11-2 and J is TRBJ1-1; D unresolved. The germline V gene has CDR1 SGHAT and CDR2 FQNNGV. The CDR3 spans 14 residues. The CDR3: CAGSLPRQNTEAFI. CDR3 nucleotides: TGTGCCGGCAGCTTACCCCGACAGAACACTGAAGCTTTCATT.

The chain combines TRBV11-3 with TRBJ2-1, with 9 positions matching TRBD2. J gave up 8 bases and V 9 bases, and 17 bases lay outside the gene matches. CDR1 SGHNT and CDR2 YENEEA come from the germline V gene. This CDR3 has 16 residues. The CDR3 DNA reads TGTGCCAGTAGCGCCGGCGGGAATAGCGGGAGAGATGAGCAGTTCTTC. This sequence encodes CASSAGGNSGRDEQFF.

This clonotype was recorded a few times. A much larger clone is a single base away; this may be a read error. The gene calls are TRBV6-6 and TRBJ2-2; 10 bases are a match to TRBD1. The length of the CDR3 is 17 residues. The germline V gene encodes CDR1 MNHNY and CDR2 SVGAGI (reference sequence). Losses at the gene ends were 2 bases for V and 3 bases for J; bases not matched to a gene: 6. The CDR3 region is CASSYPTGQGDTGELFF. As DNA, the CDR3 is TGTGCCAGCAGTTACCCCACCGGACAGGGGGACACCGGGGAGCTGTTTTTT.

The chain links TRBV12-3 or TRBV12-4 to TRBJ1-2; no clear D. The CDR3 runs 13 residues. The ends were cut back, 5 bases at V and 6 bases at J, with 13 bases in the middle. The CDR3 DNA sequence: TGTGCCAGCAGTGGGCAGGCTAGCAATGGCTACACCTTC. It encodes CASSGQASNGYTF.

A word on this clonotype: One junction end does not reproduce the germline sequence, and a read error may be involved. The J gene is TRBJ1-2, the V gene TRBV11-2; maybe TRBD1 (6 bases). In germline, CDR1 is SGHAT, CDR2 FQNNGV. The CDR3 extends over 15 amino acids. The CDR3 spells CSSSGRTGGHYRYTF. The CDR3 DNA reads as TGTTCCAGCAGCGGGCGGACGGGGGGCCACTATCGCTACACCTTC.

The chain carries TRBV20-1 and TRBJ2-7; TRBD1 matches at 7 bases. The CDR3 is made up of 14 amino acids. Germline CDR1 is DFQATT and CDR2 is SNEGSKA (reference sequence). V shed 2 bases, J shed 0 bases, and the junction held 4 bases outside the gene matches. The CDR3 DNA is TGCAGTGCTAGAAAGGGACAGCCCTCCTACGAGCAGTACTTC. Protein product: CSARKGQPSYEQYF.

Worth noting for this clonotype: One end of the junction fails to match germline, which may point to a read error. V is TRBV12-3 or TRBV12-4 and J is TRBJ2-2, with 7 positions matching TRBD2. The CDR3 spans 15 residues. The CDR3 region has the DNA TGTTCCAGCAGCCCAGGGAGGGGTGGGACCCGGGAGCTGTTTTTT. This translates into CSSSPGRGGTRELFF.

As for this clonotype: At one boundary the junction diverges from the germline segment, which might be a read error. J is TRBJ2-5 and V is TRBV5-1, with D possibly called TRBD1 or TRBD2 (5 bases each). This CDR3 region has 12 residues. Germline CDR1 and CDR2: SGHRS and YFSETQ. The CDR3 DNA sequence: TGCGCCAGCAGCTCGGATCAAGGGACCCAGCACTTC. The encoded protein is CASSSDQGTQHF.

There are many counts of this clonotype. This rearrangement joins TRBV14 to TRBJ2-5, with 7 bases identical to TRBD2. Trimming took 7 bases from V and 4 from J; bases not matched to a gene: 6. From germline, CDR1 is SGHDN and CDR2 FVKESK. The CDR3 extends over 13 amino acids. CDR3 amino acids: CASKITSAETQYF. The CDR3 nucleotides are TGTGCCAGCAAAATTACTAGCGCAGAGACCCAGTACTTC.

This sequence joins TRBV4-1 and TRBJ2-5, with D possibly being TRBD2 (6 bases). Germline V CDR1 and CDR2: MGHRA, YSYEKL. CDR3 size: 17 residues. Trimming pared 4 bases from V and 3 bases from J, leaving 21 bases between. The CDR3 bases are TGCGCCAGCAGCCTAGGGAGGAAGGTAGTGGGGGAAGAGACCCAGTACTTC. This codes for CASSLGRKVVGEETQYF.

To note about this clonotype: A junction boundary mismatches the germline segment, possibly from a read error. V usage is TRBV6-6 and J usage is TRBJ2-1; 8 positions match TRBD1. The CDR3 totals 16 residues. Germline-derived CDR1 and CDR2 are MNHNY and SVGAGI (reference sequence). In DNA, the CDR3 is TGTGCCAGGAGTGACGGGGACAGGCGTTCCTACAATGAGCATTTCTTC. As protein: CARSDGDRRSYNEHFF.

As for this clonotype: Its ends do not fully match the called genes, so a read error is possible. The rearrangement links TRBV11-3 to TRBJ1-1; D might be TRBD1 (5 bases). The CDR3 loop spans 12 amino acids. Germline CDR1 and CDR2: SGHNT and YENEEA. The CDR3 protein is CVSSLGHSEAFF. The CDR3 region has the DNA TGTGTCAGCAGCCTAGGACATTCTGAAGCTTTCTTT.

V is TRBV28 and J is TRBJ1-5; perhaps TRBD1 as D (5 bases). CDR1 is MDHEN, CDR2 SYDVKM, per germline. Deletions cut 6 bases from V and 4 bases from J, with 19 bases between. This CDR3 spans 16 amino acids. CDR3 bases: TGTGCCAGCAGCCCTCAGGGTCATGGGGTAAATCAGCCCCAGCATTTT. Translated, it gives CASSPQGHGVNQPQHF. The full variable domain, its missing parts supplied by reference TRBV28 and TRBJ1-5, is DVKVTQSSRYLVKRTGEKVFLECVQDMDHENMFWYRQDPGLGLRLIYFSYDVKMKEKGDIPEGYSVSREKKERFSLILESASTNQTSMYLCASSPQGHGVNQPQHFGDGTRLSIL.

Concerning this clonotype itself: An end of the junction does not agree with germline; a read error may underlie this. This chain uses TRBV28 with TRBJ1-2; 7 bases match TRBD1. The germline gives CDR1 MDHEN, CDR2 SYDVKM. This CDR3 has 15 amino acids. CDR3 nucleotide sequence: TGTGCCAGCTCCGAATCGGCGGGACAGTTCTATGGCCACACCTTC. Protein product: CASSESAGQFYGHTF.

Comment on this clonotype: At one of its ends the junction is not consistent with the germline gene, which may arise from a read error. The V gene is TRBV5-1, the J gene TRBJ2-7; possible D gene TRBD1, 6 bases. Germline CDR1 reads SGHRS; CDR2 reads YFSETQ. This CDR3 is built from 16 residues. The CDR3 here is CASGLGHRDKVSEQYF. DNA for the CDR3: TGCGCCAGCGGCTTGGGACATCGGGACAAGGTCTCCGAGCAGTACTTC.

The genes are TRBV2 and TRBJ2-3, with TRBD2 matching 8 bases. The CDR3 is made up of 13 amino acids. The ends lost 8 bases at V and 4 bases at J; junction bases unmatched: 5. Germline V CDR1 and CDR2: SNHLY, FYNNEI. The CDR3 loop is CASGTRRSDTQYF. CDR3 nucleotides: TGTGCCAGCGGGACTAGACGCTCAGATACGCAGTATTTT.

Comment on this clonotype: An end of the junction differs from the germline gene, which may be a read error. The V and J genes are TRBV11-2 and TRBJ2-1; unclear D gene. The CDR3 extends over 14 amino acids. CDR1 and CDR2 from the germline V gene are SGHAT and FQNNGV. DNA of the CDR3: TGTGCCAGCAGCTTGCTTTCCCTTGGGAATGAGCATTTCTTC. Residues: CASSLLSLGNEHFF.

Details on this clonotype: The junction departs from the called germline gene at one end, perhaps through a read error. CDR3 amino acids: CAWSPLAGVSYEKYF. CDR3 coding DNA: TGTGCCTGGAGCCCACTAGCGGGAGTCTCCTACGAGAAGTACTTC. This sequence joins TRBV30 and TRBJ2-7; 11 positions agree with TRBD2. Germline CDR1 GTSNPN, CDR2 SVGIG (reference sequence). The length of the CDR3 is 15 residues.

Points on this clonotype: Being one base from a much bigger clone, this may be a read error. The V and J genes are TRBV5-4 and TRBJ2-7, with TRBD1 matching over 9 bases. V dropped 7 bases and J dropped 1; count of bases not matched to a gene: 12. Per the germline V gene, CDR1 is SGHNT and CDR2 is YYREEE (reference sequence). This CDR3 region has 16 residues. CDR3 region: CASGLRPGQGSYEQYF. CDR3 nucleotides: TGTGCCAGCGGCCTGAGACCAGGACAGGGGTCCTACGAGCAGTACTTC. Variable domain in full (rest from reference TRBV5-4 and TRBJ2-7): ETGVTQSPTHLIKTRGQQVTLRCSSQSGHNTVSWYQQALGQGPQFIFQYYREEENGRGNFPPRFSGLQFPNYSSELNVNALELDDSALYLCASGLRPGQGSYEQYFGPGTRLTVT.

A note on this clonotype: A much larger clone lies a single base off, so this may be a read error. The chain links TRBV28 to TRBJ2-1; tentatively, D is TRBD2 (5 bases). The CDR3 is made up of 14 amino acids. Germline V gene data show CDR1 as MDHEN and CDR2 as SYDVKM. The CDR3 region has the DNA TGTACCAGTGATCTTGGGAGTTTCGGCAATGAGCAGTTCTTC. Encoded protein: CTSDLGSFGNEQFF.